These T cell receptor beta chains were read from a single sample in a study of cytomegalovirus exposure and HLA in healthy donors. The table came from immunoSEQ multiplex PCR; TCRdb's copy has only in-frame clones and leaves some out. This table holds under 200,000 clones, more than 65% found once. The specimen sequenced was PBMCs. The origin of the receptors is a man aged 35-49 years in good health and CMV-seropositive. CDR3s include the opening cysteine and the closing phenylalanine or tryptophan. The D gene is left open where the match is weak. Size is stated for part of the rows, as once, few or many counts, or as a class when the clone is expanded.

clone size | D gene | J gene | V gene | CDR3 protein | CDR3 DNA
once | - | TRBJ1-4 | TRBV9 | CASSPMGATNEKLFF | TGTGCCAGCAGCCCCATGGGGGCCACTAATGAAAAACTGTTTTTT
- | - | TRBJ2-2 | TRBV19 | CASRDSPGELFF | TGTGCCAGTAGGGACTCACCTGGGGAGCTGTTTTTT
- | - | TRBJ1-1 | TRBV7-9 | CASSFGYMNTEAFF | TGTGCCAGCAGCTTCGGGTATATGAACACTGAAGCTTTCTTT
- | TRBD2 | TRBJ2-2 | TRBV6-1 | CASRGLAGFGELFF | TGTGCCAGCAGGGGACTAGCGGGGTTCGGGGAGCTGTTTTTT
- | TRBD1 | TRBJ2-5 | TRBV5-8 | CASSLGRGTGISQETQYF | TGTGCCAGCAGCTTGGGACGAGGGACAGGTATATCCCAAGAGACCCAGTACTTC
- | - | TRBJ2-7 | TRBV27 | CASSLVSGYEQYF | TGTGCCAGCAGTTTAGTGAGCGGCTACGAGCAGTACTTC
- | - | TRBJ1-6 | TRBV2 | CASGRLHPPLHF | TGTGCCAGCGGTCGGTTGCATCCACCCCTCCACTTT
- | - | TRBJ2-2 | TRBV6-6 | CASSYEGLNTGELFF | TGTGCCAGCAGTTACGAGGGACTGAACACCGGGGAGCTGTTTTTT
- | - | TRBJ1-4 | TRBV25-1 | CASSESGGTNEKLFF | TGTGCCAGCAGTGAATCGGGGGGCACTAATGAAAAACTGTTTTTT
few | TRBD2 | TRBJ2-7 | TRBV27 | CASSRREGYEQYF | TGTGCCAGCAGTAGACGGGAGGGCTACGAGCAGTACTTC
- | - | TRBJ2-7 | TRBV6-1 | CASSADSATYEQYF | TGTGCCAGCAGTGCGGACAGTGCCACCTACGAGCAGTACTTC
- | - | TRBJ2-7 | TRBV6-6 | CASSHYTPMSVYEQYF | TGTGCCAGCAGTCACTATACCCCCATGTCAGTTTACGAGCAGTACTTC
- | TRBD2 | TRBJ2-7 | TRBV7-9 | CASSLDAGGPYEQYF | TGTGCCAGCAGCTTAGATGCGGGAGGCCCCTACGAGCAGTACTTC
- | TRBD2 | TRBJ2-5 | TRBV5-6 | CASSWGGGAGGVETQYF | TGTGCCAGCAGCTGGGGGGGCGGCGCGGGAGGGGTGGAGACCCAGTACTTC
- | TRBD1 | TRBJ1-1 | TRBV29-1 | CSVAGTENTEAFF | TGCAGCGTTGCGGGGACAGAGAACACTGAAGCTTTCTTT
few | TRBD1 | TRBJ2-3 | TRBV4-1 | CASSQMTGGIYTQYF | TGCGCCAGCAGCCAAATGACAGGGGGTATTTATACGCAGTATTTT
- | - | TRBJ2-7 | TRBV19 | CASSITGSSYEQYF | TGTGCCAGTAGTATAACGGGGAGCTCCTACGAGCAGTACTTC
- | - | TRBJ2-6 | TRBV27 | CASSLAGANVLTF | TGTGCCAGCAGTCTTGCTGGGGCCAACGTCCTGACTTTC
- | - | TRBJ2-4 | TRBV29-1 | CSVVTPGAKNIQYF | TGCAGCGTGGTGACGCCGGGTGCCAAAAACATTCAGTACTTC
- | TRBD2 | TRBJ2-5 | TRBV29-1 | CSVTGTSGQETQYF | TGCAGCGTCACCGGGACTAGCGGGCAAGAGACCCAGTACTTC
- | - | TRBJ1-5 | TRBV28 | CASTDGGLLNQPQHF | TGTGCCAGCACCGATGGGGGGTTACTAAATCAGCCCCAGCATTTT
- | - | TRBJ2-3 | TRBV28 | CASSFLASSRAGDTQYF | TGTGCCAGCAGTTTCCTCGCGAGCTCACGCGCGGGCGATACGCAGTATTTT
- | TRBD1 | TRBJ1-1 | TRBV6-1 | CASSLQGGTEAFF | TGTGCCAGCAGCCTGCAGGGGGGAACTGAAGCTTTCTTT
- | TRBD1 | TRBJ1-1 | TRBV5-1 | CASSLQGQLNTEAFF | TGCGCCAGCAGCCTCCAGGGACAGCTGAACACTGAAGCTTTCTTT
once | TRBD1 | TRBJ2-3 | TRBV5-1 | CASSLGDRGTDTQYF | TGCGCCAGCAGCTTGGGCGACAGGGGCACAGATACGCAGTATTTT
- | - | TRBJ1-1 | TRBV5-1 | CASSSGGGYTEAFF | TGCGCCAGCAGCTCGGGGGGGGGATACACTGAAGCTTTCTTT
once | TRBD2 | TRBJ2-4 | TRBV28 | CASSFGDYLAKNIQYF | TGTGCCAGCAGTTTTGGGGACTATTTAGCCAAAAACATTCAGTACTTC
- | TRBD1 | TRBJ2-7 | TRBV7-2 | CASSSFQGVGDEQYF | TGTGCCAGCAGCTCATTTCAGGGGGTAGGCGACGAGCAGTACTTC
- | TRBD1 | TRBJ1-1 | TRBV27 | CASSLTHRGNTEAFF | TGTGCCAGCAGTCTAACCCACAGGGGGAACACTGAAGCTTTCTTT
- | TRBD1 | TRBJ2-7 | TRBV11-2 | CASSRSRDREFEQYF | TGTGCCAGCAGCCGGTCCCGGGACAGGGAATTCGAGCAGTACTTC
- | - | TRBJ2-1 | TRBV2 | CASSENRVYNEQFF | TGTGCCAGCAGTGAAAACAGGGTCTACAATGAGCAGTTCTTC
few | - | TRBJ1-1 | TRBV7-8 | CASSSPGFSTEAFF | TGTGCCAGCAGCTCCCCAGGGTTTAGCACTGAAGCTTTCTTT
- | - | TRBJ1-4 | TRBV5-1 | CASSLETGTGEKLFF | TGCGCCAGCAGCTTGGAGACAGGCACGGGAGAAAAACTGTTTTTT
- | - | TRBJ1-2 | TRBV4-2 | CASSQGAGDDYGYTF | TGTGCCAGCAGCCAAGGGGCAGGGGACGACTATGGCTACACCTTC
- | - | TRBJ2-5 | TRBV21-1 | CASSSFSASGQQETQYF | TGTGCCAGCAGCTCCTTTTCCGCTAGCGGGCAGCAAGAGACCCAGTACTTC
- | TRBD1 | TRBJ1-1 | TRBV19 | CASSDNRGLSTEAFF | TGTGCCAGTAGTGATAACAGGGGGCTTAGTACTGAAGCTTTCTTT
once | TRBD2 | TRBJ2-2 | TRBV27 | CASSSTSSATWELFF | TGTGCCAGCAGTTCGACTAGCTCGGCGACGTGGGAGCTGTTTTTT
- | TRBD2 | TRBJ2-3 | TRBV10-3 | CAISEWTSGTDTQYF | TGTGCCATCAGTGAGTGGACTAGCGGCACAGATACGCAGTATTTT
- | - | TRBJ2-1 | TRBV5-4 | CASSLYRGWNNEQFF | TGTGCCAGCAGCTTGTACCGGGGGTGGAACAATGAGCAGTTCTTC
- | TRBD1 | TRBJ1-1 | TRBV28 | CASSPHRQGNTEAFF | TGTGCCAGCAGTCCACATCGACAGGGTAACACTGAAGCTTTCTTT
- | TRBD2 | TRBJ2-7 | TRBV6-6 | CASTSGGSYEQYF | TGTGCCAGCACCTCGGGAGGGAGCTACGAGCAGTACTTC
- | - | TRBJ1-3 | TRBV11-2 | CASSPTGSKAGNTIYF | TGTGCCAGCAGCCCTACAGGGAGCAAAGCTGGAAACACCATATATTTT